This T cell receptor beta chain was sequenced during a study of T cell repertoires in cytomegalovirus infection. V was shortened by 0 bases and J by 4 bases, with 12 bases between the two germline ends. The CDR3 runs to 16 residues. The germline gives CDR1 MRHNA, CDR2 SNTAGT. As to this clonotype: Its antigen is currently unknown.

TCRdb called the reads again in MiXCR, with one record for every CDR3 protein. This table holds around 230,000 distinct CDR3 sequences, 35% to 45% found once. The sample here was CD8+ T cells from cultured PBMCs, taken from culture after CMV antigen stimulation. This receptor was identified in a human donor in good health (CMV status not recorded). Some clones in this sample may be carry-over from other donors' samples. The gene calls are TRBV6-4 and TRBJ1-4; D ambiguous. DNA of the CDR3: TGTGCCAGCAGTGACTCGAGCCCCGGCAATAATGAAAAACTGTTTTTT. Its protein is CASSDSSPGNNEKLFF.